Shown below are 30 T cell receptor beta chains from a single sample sequenced in a study of cytomegalovirus exposure and HLA in healthy donors (dated by TCRdb to about 2017). Library preparation used the immunoSEQ multiplex PCR assay. For the multiplex PCR, a mixture combining 60 forward primers for TCR Vbeta segments and 13 reverse primers for TCR Jbeta segments was used. The table comes from immuneACCESS by way of TCRdb, which keeps in-frame sequences with V and J called. Part of the clones is missing from these tables; in studies checked, under half for an unresolved V gene and the rest for unknown reasons. This sample is represented by some 240,000 clones; around 73% of them were singletons. In total, the top ten clones hold over 3.5% of the sample. Sequenced sample: PBMCs. These receptors were obtained from a male donor in good health and CMV-seronegative.

The genes are TRBV28 and TRBJ2-3, with TRBD1 identical over 7 bases. In germline, CDR1 is MDHEN, CDR2 SYDVKM. J lost 1 base, V lost 6 bases, and 7 bases had no gene match. The length of the CDR3 is 15 residues. CDR3 amino acids: CASRSPGTGTDTQYF. In DNA, the CDR3 is TGTGCCAGCAGGAGTCCCGGGACAGGCACAGATACGCAGTATTTT.

The rearrangement joins TRBV21-1 to TRBJ2-3; the table gives TRBD1 as D, unverified against the DNA. TRBV21-1 is described as a pseudogene. The CDR3 contains 15 residues. CDR3 sequence reads: CASSKSRAGTDTQYF. The CDR3 nucleotides are TGTGCCAGCAGCAAGAGCAGGGCAGGCACAGATACGCAGTATTTT.

This chain joins TRBV9 and TRBJ2-2; no reliable D call. Germline CDR1 reads SGDLS; CDR2 reads YYNGEE. The CDR3 runs to 13 residues. Trimming removed 4 bases from V and 2 bases from J, with 6 bases in between. The CDR3 DNA is TGTGCCAGCAGCTTCTCCAACACCGGGGAGCTGTTTTTT. The encoded protein is CASSFSNTGELFF.

This chain's CDR3 is CASSQAGGGQYEQYF. The DNA for the CDR3 is TGCGCCAGCAGCCAAGCAGGGGGCGGACAATACGAGCAGTACTTC. This sequence joins TRBV4-1 and TRBJ2-5; 8 bases align to TRBD1. The J call is uncertain, as TRBJ2-7 better fits the DNA end. The V gene's germline CDR1 is MGHRA and CDR2 YSYEKL. This CDR3 is built from 15 residues.

The rearrangement joins TRBV18 to TRBJ2-1; 7 bases are a match to TRBD2. CDR1 KGHSH and CDR2 LQKENI come from the germline V gene. The V gene end was trimmed by 1 base and the J gene end by 6 bases; junction bases not matched to a gene: 6. The length of the CDR3 is 15 residues. The CDR3 DNA follows: TGTGCCAGCTCACCACAGGCGGGAGCGGGCAATGAGCAGTTCTTC. This sequence encodes CASSPQAGAGNEQFF.

The J gene is TRBJ2-2, the V gene TRBV7-9; 8 bases line up with TRBD1. V was clipped by 5 bases and J by 6 bases; unmatched bases: 5. There are 14 residues in the CDR3. CDR1 is SEHNR and CDR2 is FQNEAQ in the germline V gene (reference sequence). The CDR3 sequence is CASSEIQGAGELFF. CDR3 bases: TGTGCCAGCAGCGAAATACAGGGGGCCGGGGAGCTGTTTTTT.

CDR3 coding DNA: TGCACCAGCAGCCCCCAGCGGACTAGGGCCTACAATGAGCAGTTCTTC. This gives the protein CTSSPQRTRAYNEQFF. The chain has TRBV1 and TRBJ2-1; TRBD2 was called by the table and not checked on the DNA. TRBV1 has pseudogene status. The CDR3 length is 16 residues.

The chain employs TRBV11-2 and TRBJ2-5; TRBD1 matches at 8 bases. V was clipped by 5 bases and J by 3 bases; unmatched bases: 8. The CDR3 is 15 residues long. The germline V gene has CDR1 SGHAT and CDR2 FQNNGV. This CDR3 is CASSVGDRRKETQYF. As DNA, the CDR3 is TGTGCCAGCAGCGTCGGGGACAGGAGGAAAGAGACCCAGTACTTC.

The chain combines TRBV4-1 with TRBJ2-1; TRBD2 aligns across 11 bases. The CDR3 is 13 amino acids. Looked up from germline, CDR1 is MGHRA and CDR2 is YSYEKL. Trimming took 1 base from V and 16 from J; bases not matched to a gene: 6. CDR3 in amino acids: CASSQVIAGGHFF. CDR3 sequence (DNA): TGCGCCAGCAGCCAAGTTATAGCGGGAGGGCACTTCTTC.

As to this clone: Other DNA sequences in the same sample also yield this CDR3. The chain has TRBV6-5 and TRBJ2-1; 9 nucleotides match TRBD1. Looked up from germline, CDR1 is MNHEY and CDR2 is SVGAGI. The CDR3 is made up of 15 amino acids. The junction had 6 bases not matched to a gene; V was cut back by 5 bases and J by 4 bases. The CDR3 DNA sequence: TGTGCCAGCAGTCCCACAGGGGGCCCTTACAATGAGCAGTTCTTC. This translates into CASSPTGGPYNEQFF.

The chain uses TRBV4-2 and TRBJ2-7, with TRBD2 matching over 8 bases. With V trimmed by 2 bases and J by 2 bases, 5 bases remained unmatched. The CDR3 totals 15 residues. The germline gives CDR1 LGHNA, CDR2 YNFKEQ. This CDR3 is CASSQTGTSPYEQYF. The CDR3 nucleotides are TGTGCCAGCAGCCAAACCGGGACTAGTCCCTACGAGCAGTACTTC.

This chain links TRBV5-1 with TRBJ2-5; 12 bases line up with TRBD1. TRBJ2-7 explains the end of the DNA better; the J call may be wrong. Germline CDR1 is SGHRS and CDR2 is YFSETQ. The CDR3 contains 15 residues. The CDR3: CASSGGQGAKYEQYF. CDR3 DNA: TGCGCCAGCAGCGGGGGACAGGGGGCTAAGTACGAGCAGTACTTC.

This chain links TRBV29-1 with TRBJ1-6; a possible D gene is TRBD1 (6 bases). Germline CDR1 SQVTM, CDR2 ANQGSEA. This CDR3 is 14 amino acids long. The ends were cut back, 5 bases at V and 0 bases at J, with 8 bases in the middle. CDR3 protein: CSVRQDSYNSPLHF. CDR3 DNA: TGCAGCGTTAGACAGGACTCCTATAATTCACCCCTCCACTTT.

As DNA, the CDR3 is TGTGCCAGCAGCACCTTTCTACAGGGGACCACTGAAGCTTTCTTT. Protein product: CASSTFLQGTTEAFF. This chain links TRBV9 with TRBJ1-1; TRBD1 agrees at 7 bases. The germline V gene has CDR1 SGDLS and CDR2 YYNGEE. Trimming cost V 4 bases and J 4 bases; bases outside gene matches: 10. This CDR3 has 15 amino acids.

This clone was seen a handful of times. The genes are TRBV21-1 and TRBJ2-7; the D segment call TRBD2 is taken from the table without a DNA check. TRBV21-1 is assigned pseudogene status. The CDR3 runs 14 residues. The CDR3 DNA follows: TGTGCCAGCAGCAAAGTGCGGGAGATGGCCGAGCAGTACTTC. Its protein product is CASSKVREMAEQYF.

The J gene is TRBJ1-2, the V gene TRBV27, with a tentative D call TRBD1 (5 bases). The CDR3 contains 12 residues. V lost 8 bases and J 5 bases, leaving 12 bases between the germline ends. The germline V gene has CDR1 MNHEY and CDR2 SMNVEV (reference sequence). The CDR3, as DNA: TGTGCCAGCGGAATCGGGGGGTATGGCTACACCTTC. Amino acids: CASGIGGYGYTF.

The rearrangement uses TRBV2 and TRBJ2-7; no reliable D call. CDR1 is SNHLY and CDR2 is FYNNEI in the germline V gene. V was pared by 11 bases and J by 0 bases, with 11 bases between. The CDR3 has 12 amino acids. CDR3 amino acids: CAGASNSYEQYF. CDR3 in DNA: TGTGCCGGAGCCTCAAACTCCTACGAGCAGTACTTC.

V is TRBV5-4 and J is TRBJ2-5; 9 nucleotides agree with TRBD2. The ends lost 4 bases at V and 4 bases at J; junction bases unmatched: 11. The CDR3 has 16 amino acids. The germline gives CDR1 SGHNT, CDR2 YYREEE (reference sequence). The CDR3 sequence is CASSPRSGGMGETQYF. The CDR3 nucleotides read TGTGCCAGCAGCCCGCGTAGCGGGGGCATGGGAGAGACCCAGTACTTC.

Only one count was recorded for this clone. The chain links TRBV19 to TRBJ2-7, with 7 bases matching TRBD1. CDR1 LNHDA and CDR2 SQIVND come from the germline V gene (reference sequence). Trimming removed 5 bases from V and 0 bases from J; junction bases left unmatched: 4. The CDR3 extends over 14 amino acids. CDR3 sequence (DNA): TGTGCCAGTAGTCGGGACAGCCGCTCCTACGAGCAGTACTTC. The encoded protein is CASSRDSRSYEQYF.

The chain joins TRBV2 to TRBJ1-6; 8 nucleotides match TRBD1. CDR3 length equals 14 residues. Germline CDR1 and CDR2: SNHLY and FYNNEI. The junction had 7 bases not matched to a gene; V was cut back by 6 bases and J by 9 bases. The CDR3 DNA sequence: TGTGCCAGCAGCTTGACAGGGGACGGTTCACCCCTCCACTTT. This translates into CASSLTGDGSPLHF.

V and J are TRBV25-1 and TRBJ2-7; TRBD2 aligns across 7 bases. CDR3 size: 13 residues. The germline V gene has CDR1 MGHDK and CDR2 SYGVNS. V trimming: 4 bases; J trimming: 9 bases; junction bases outside the gene matches: 9. The CDR3 DNA reads as TGTGCCAGCAGTGGAGTGGTAGGGGAGGGGCAGTACTTC. Its translation is CASSGVVGEGQYF.

The chain recombines TRBV12-5 with TRBJ1-2; unclear D gene. The CDR3 runs to 14 residues. CDR1 LGHNT and CDR2 FRNRAP come from the germline V gene. V lost 1 base and J 0 bases, leaving 6 bases between the germline ends. CDR3 residues: CASGLGPSNYGYTF. The CDR3, as DNA: TGTGCTAGTGGTTTGGGTCCCTCTAACTATGGCTACACCTTC.

The chain carries TRBV6-5 and TRBJ2-1, with 9 nucleotides matching TRBD2. Germline V gives CDR1 MNHEY, CDR2 SVGAGI. The CDR3 is made up of 16 amino acids. Trimming cost V 2 bases and J 7 bases; bases outside gene matches: 9. CDR3 amino acids: CASSYGRLAGNNEQFF. DNA for the CDR3: TGTGCCAGCAGTTACGGGCGTCTAGCGGGAAATAATGAGCAGTTCTTC.

This chain links TRBV29-1 with TRBJ2-3; D gene uncertain. The CDR3 is 13 amino acids. Germline V gene sequence: CDR1 SQVTM, CDR2 ANQGSEA. Trimming shortened V by 0 bases and J by 4 bases, and 8 bases separated the two germline ends. The CDR3 region is CSVEDGYPDTQYF. In nucleotides, the CDR3 is TGCAGCGTTGAAGACGGGTACCCAGATACGCAGTATTTT.

The chain joins TRBV25-1 to TRBJ2-1; 8 bases agree with TRBD1. Trimming removed 3 bases from V and 6 bases from J; junction bases left unmatched: 10. This CDR3 has 16 residues. Germline CDR1 and CDR2: MGHDK and SYGVNS. CDR3 amino acids: CASSDPFRTGRNEQFF. In nucleotides, the CDR3 is TGTGCCAGCAGTGACCCGTTCCGGACAGGGCGCAATGAGCAGTTCTTC.

The chain uses TRBV28 and TRBJ1-2; maybe TRBD1 (5 bases). The CDR3 is 13 amino acids. Per the germline V gene, CDR1 is MDHEN and CDR2 is SYDVKM. V gave up 2 bases and J gave up 8 bases, with 12 bases separating them. CDR3 sequence reads: CASSLRGARGYTF. CDR3 nucleotides: TGTGCCAGCAGTTTAAGGGGTGCGAGGGGCTACACCTTC.

This clone has only a few counts. The gene calls are TRBV5-1 and TRBJ1-1; D unclear. V was clipped by 1 base and J by 10 bases, with 14 bases between them. The germline gives CDR1 SGHRS, CDR2 YFSETQ. CDR3 length equals 13 residues. CDR3 loop: CASSLLQDRGAFF. CDR3 sequence (DNA): TGCGCCAGCAGCTTGTTACAAGATCGGGGAGCTTTCTTT.

This clone was detected once. The V call is TRBV7-9, the J call TRBJ1-2; 8 bases align to TRBD1. This CDR3 has 16 residues. Germline trimming cut 5 bases from V and 0 bases from J; bases unmatched to any gene: 8. Germline V lookup: CDR1 SEHNR, CDR2 FQNEAQ (reference sequence). In DNA form, the CDR3 reads TGTGCCAGCAGCCCCGACAGGGGTGGCGCTAACTATGGCTACACCTTC. The encoded protein is CASSPDRGGANYGYTF.

This chain connects TRBV29-1 to TRBJ2-5; maybe TRBD2 (6 bases). The end of the DNA aligns better with TRBJ2-7, so the J call may be wrong. Germline V gene sequence: CDR1 SQVTM, CDR2 ANQGSEA. This CDR3 has 12 amino acids. The CDR3 DNA follows: TGCAGCGTTTGGGGACTGAGCTACGAGCAGTACTTC. Translating it yields CSVWGLSYEQYF.

The chain combines TRBV15 with TRBJ2-5, with D hard to call. TRBJ2-7 explains the end of the DNA better; the J call may be wrong. CDR3 length: 13 amino acids. Germline CDR1 LNHNV, CDR2 YYDKDF (reference sequence). CDR3 in amino acids: CATSRVGSYEQYF. The CDR3, as DNA: TGTGCCACCAGCAGAGTGGGCTCCTACGAGCAGTACTTC.